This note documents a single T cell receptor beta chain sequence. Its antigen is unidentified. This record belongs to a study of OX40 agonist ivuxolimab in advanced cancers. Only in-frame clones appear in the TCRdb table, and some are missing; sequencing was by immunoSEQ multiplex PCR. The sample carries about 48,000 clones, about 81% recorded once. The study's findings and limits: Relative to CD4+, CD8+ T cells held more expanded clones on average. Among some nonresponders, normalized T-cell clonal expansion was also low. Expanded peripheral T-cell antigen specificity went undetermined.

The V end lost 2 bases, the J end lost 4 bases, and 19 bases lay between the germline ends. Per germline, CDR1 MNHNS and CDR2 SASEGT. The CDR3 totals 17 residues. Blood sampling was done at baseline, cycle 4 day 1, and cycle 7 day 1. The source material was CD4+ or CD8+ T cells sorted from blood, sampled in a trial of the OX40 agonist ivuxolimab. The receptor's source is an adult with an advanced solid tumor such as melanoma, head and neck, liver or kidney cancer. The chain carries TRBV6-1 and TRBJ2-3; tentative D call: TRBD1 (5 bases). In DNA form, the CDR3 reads TGTGCCAGCAGTGAAAGGGGCTCCCAGGGTTTTGCAGATACGCAGTATTTT. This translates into CASSERGSQGFADTQYF.